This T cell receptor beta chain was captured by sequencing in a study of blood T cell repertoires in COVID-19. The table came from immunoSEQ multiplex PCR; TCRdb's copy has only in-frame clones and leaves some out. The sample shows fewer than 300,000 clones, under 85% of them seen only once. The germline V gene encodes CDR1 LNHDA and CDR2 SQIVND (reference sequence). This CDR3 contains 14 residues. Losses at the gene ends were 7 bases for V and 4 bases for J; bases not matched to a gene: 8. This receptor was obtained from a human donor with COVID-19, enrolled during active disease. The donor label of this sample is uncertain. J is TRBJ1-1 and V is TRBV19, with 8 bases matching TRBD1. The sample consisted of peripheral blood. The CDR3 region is CASTLDRASTEAFF. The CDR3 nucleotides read TGTGCCAGTACTTTGGACAGGGCGAGCACTGAAGCTTTCTTT.